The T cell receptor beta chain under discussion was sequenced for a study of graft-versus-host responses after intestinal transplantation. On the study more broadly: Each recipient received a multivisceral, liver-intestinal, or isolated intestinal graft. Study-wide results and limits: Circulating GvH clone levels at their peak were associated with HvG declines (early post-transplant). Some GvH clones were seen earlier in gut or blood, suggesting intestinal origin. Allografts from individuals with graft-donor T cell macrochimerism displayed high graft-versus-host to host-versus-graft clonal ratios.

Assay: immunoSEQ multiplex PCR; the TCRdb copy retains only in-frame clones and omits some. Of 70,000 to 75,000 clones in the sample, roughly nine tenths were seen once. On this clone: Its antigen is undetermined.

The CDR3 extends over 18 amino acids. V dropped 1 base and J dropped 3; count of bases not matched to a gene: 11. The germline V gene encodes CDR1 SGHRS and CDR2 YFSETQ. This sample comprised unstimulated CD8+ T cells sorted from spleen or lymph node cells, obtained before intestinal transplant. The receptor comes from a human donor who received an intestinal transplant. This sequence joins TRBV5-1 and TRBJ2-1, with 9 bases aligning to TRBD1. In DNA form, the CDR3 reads TGCGCCAGCAGCTTGCGGGGAAACCGGGACAGGGACTACAATGAGCAGTTCTTC. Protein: CASSLRGNRDRDYNEQFF.